The 10 T cell receptor beta chains presented below share a single source sample, sequenced in a study of T cell repertoires in cytomegalovirus infection. MiXCR, run by TCRdb on the reads, gives a single entry per CDR3 protein. The table lists 680,000 or so distinct CDR3 sequences, 35% of them singletons. The sample taken for sequencing was PBMCs. The origin of the receptors is a human donor in good health (CMV status not recorded). Some clones in this sample may be carry-over from other donors' samples.

This clonotype was seen a single time. One end of the junction varies from germline; a read error may be responsible. As DNA, the CDR3 is TGTGCCAGCAGTGCAAGACTGGGACAAGAGATCCAGTACTTC. Translated: CASSARLGQEIQYF. The genes are TRBV12-3 or TRBV12-4 and TRBJ2-5, with a tentative D call TRBD1 (6 bases). The CDR3 totals 14 residues.

This chain uses TRBV5-6 with TRBJ2-3; D perhaps matches TRBD1 (5 bases). This CDR3 has 15 amino acids. Germline assignment: CDR1 SGHDT and CDR2 YYEEEE. V lost 0 bases to trimming and J lost 2 bases, with 10 bases between them. In nucleotides, the CDR3 is TGTGCCAGCAGCTTGGCTAGGGGATTCACAGATACGCAGTATTTT. Translated, it gives CASSLARGFTDTQYF.

This clonotype was seen ten or more times. The rearrangement uses TRBV7-2 and TRBJ1-4; possibly TRBD1 for D (6 bases). The CDR3 has 15 amino acids. V lost 1 base, J lost 7 bases, and 13 bases lay in between. Germline CDR1 is SGHTA and CDR2 is FQGNSA. Here the CDR3 reads CASSLVAQGFEKLFF. Written as DNA, the CDR3 is TGTGCCAGCAGCTTAGTGGCGCAGGGGTTTGAAAAACTGTTTTTT. Looking up the rest from reference TRBV7-2 and TRBJ1-4 gives the full variable domain: GAGVSQSPSNKVTEKGKDVELRCDPISGHTALYWYRQSLGQGLEFLIYFQGNSAPDKSGLPSDRFSAERTGGSVSTLTIQRTQQEDSAVYLCASSLVAQGFEKLFFGSGTQLSVL.

Worth noting for this clonotype: This likely comes from a read error, as the CDR3 has no conserved phenylalanine or tryptophan at its end. This sequence joins TRBV6-6 and TRBJ1-1; 11 nucleotides line up with TRBD1. The V and J ends lost 2 bases and 5 bases, in that order; junction bases with no gene match: 7. There are 16 residues in the CDR3. CDR1 and CDR2 (germline): MNHNY, SVGAGI (reference sequence). In DNA, the CDR3 is TGTGCCAGCAGTTACCCCCGGACAGGGGGCACGACTGAAGCTTTCTTG. It yields the protein CASSYPRTGGTTEAFL.

V is TRBV11-2 and J is TRBJ2-2, with D tentatively TRBD1 (5 bases). V lost 8 bases to trimming and J lost 1 base, with 14 bases between them. Germline loops: CDR1 SGHAT, CDR2 FQNNGV. The CDR3 runs 15 residues. CDR3 nucleotides: TGTGCCAGCGGAAGGCCAGGGAAGAACACCGGGGAGCTGTTTTTT. It codes for CASGRPGKNTGELFF.

This chain connects TRBV7-6 to TRBJ2-3, with unresolved D. The CDR3 consists of 13 residues. Trimming removed 4 bases from V and 3 bases from J, with 8 bases in between. Germline V lookup: CDR1 SGHVS, CDR2 FNYEAQ. The CDR3 DNA reads TGTGCCAGCAGCTCGCCGATGACAGATACGCAGTATTTT. This codes for CASSSPMTDTQYF. Full variable domain (rest looked up from reference TRBV7-6 and TRBJ2-3): GAGVSQSPRYKVTKRGQDVALRCDPISGHVSLYWYRQALGQGPEFLTYFNYEAQQDKSGLPNDRFSAERPEGSISTLTIQRTEQRDSAMYRCASSSPMTDTQYFGPGTRLTVL.

This clonotype was observed a handful of times. The genes are TRBV7-9 and TRBJ2-1, with unresolved D. Germline V gene lookup returns CDR1 SEHNR and CDR2 FQNEAQ (reference sequence). The CDR3 spans 15 residues. Trimming stripped 5 bases from V and 2 bases from J, with 13 bases between. CDR3 coding DNA: TGTGCCAGCAGCCCCTCGGCGAAAACCTACAATGAGCAGTTCTTC. This codes for CASSPSAKTYNEQFF.

This clonotype was observed many times. The J gene is TRBJ2-7, the V gene TRBV7-2; D is unclear. Trimming removed 4 bases from V and 3 bases from J, with 13 bases in between. The CDR3 runs to 14 residues. Per germline, CDR1 SGHTA and CDR2 FQGNSA. CDR3 coding DNA: TGTGCCAGCAGCTCCGGGCCTTGGGGCTACGAGCAGTACTTC. Encoded protein: CASSSGPWGYEQYF.

V usage is TRBV28 and J usage is TRBJ1-1, with D unresolved. The germline CDR1 and CDR2 sequences are MDHEN and SYDVKM. Between the trimmed V and J ends, which lost 6 bases and 11 bases, there was a span of 19 bases. This CDR3 is 13 amino acids long. The CDR3 nucleotides are TGTGCCAGCAGCTCCGAGTCCCGGGCTGGGGCTTTCTTT. Its translation: CASSSESRAGAFF. Looking up the rest from reference TRBV28 and TRBJ1-1 gives the full variable domain: DVKVTQSSRYLVKRTGEKVFLECVQDMDHENMFWYRQDPGLGLRLIYFSYDVKMKEKGDIPEGYSVSREKKERFSLILESASTNQTSMYLCASSSESRAGAFFGQGTRLTVV.

The gene calls are TRBV6-1 and TRBJ2-1; D remains ambiguous. Germline CDR1 is MNHNS and CDR2 is SASEGT. The CDR3 covers 16 residues. Trimming left V 3 bases short and J 4 bases short, with 16 bases between. CDR3 protein: CASSDPTLQTYNEQFF. CDR3 in DNA: TGTGCCAGCAGTGACCCGACGCTACAGACTTACAATGAGCAGTTCTTC.